This T cell receptor (beta chain) derives from a study of T cells in AML relapse after transplant (dated by TCRdb to about 2019). Context from the whole study: Clinically matched patients in whom long-term complete remission was maintained, with more than 3 years of follow-up, were used as remission controls. Remission samples were bone marrow collected about 1 year after HSCT from patients who maintained complete remission. In this retrospective study, inhibitory receptor expression and TCR repertoires of bone marrow T cells were examined in patients given allogeneic HSCT for myeloid malignancy.

This clonotype was detected ten times or more. Its antigen remains unidentified. No base-level quality is on record; no much larger clone is a single base apart. What the authors observed across the whole study: TCR repertoire comparisons rested on very few samples, with only three individuals per group for unsorted bone marrow.

Receptor libraries were prepared by PCR. Instead of multiplex PCR, a modified RACE PCR protocol was used to amplify TCR alpha and beta chains from RNA. An Illumina MiSeq was used to sequence the libraries, and raw reads were demultiplexed using sample-specific barcode combinations. The authors processed their data as follows. MiXCR software was used to identify TCR clonotypes from the sequencing reads. Using fastp at Q25 and MiXCR, TCRdb reprocessed the public reads and kept productive beta chains. Every entry covers one CDR3 protein and lists the most common genes and DNA from its rows. TCRdb's processing, not the authors', yielded these V and J calls. The sample records 3,300 or so distinct CDR3 sequences, about 10% of which are singletons. The ten largest clones add up to approximately 30% of the sample. The CDR3 runs 13 amino acids, cysteine and phenylalanine included. Of all the DNA, just the CDR3 is kept, 39 bases in frame from base 1. Unmatched junction bases come to 10, with V trimmed by 1 base and J by 16 bases.

This receptor was taken from a human donor who had a stem cell transplant for acute myeloid leukemia. After transplantation, some T cells may belong to the graft donor instead of the recipient. The rearranged chain carries TRBV12-3 or TRBV12-4 and TRBJ2-4, with 7 bases in between that match TRBD1. The sample consisted of bone marrow, either the whole sample or a sorted T cell fraction (not recorded which), taken in complete remission. The CDR3 corresponds to CASSLGTGERSYF. The sequenced DNA is TGTGCCAGCAGTTTAGGTACAGGGGAAAGGTCTTACTTC.